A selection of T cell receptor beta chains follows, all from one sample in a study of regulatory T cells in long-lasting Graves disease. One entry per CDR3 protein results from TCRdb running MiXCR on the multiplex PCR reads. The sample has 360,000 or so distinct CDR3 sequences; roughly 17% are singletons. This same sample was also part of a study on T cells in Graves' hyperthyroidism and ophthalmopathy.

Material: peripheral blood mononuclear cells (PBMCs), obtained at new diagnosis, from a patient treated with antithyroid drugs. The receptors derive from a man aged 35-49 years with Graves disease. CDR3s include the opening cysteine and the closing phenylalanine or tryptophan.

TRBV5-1 CASSLGAGENQPQHF
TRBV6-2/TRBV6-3 CASSYSSSGDNSYNEQFF
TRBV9 CASSETGTGNTIYF
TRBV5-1 CASSLAKQGGGSRSETQYF
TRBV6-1 CASSTLLSGETQYF
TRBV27 CASSPWGQGAQTQYF
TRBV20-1 CSATLVTGVYNSPLHF
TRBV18 CASSPTGRVLSDYGYTF
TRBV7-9 CASSSTDRELNQPQHF
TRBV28 CASSLSSGGRQPQHF
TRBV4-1 CASSQSRANTEAFF
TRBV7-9 CASSFSGQETQYF
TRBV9 CASRARDNTEAFF
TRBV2 CASSAGTRTYEQYF
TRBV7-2 CASSPSGGALFF
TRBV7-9 CASSRRVNTEAFF